The 22 T cell receptor beta chains given below trace back to one sample, sequenced in a study of cytomegalovirus exposure and HLA in healthy donors. The PCR made use of 60 Vbeta and 13 Jbeta primers. Some clones are missing from TCRdb's copy, which holds only in-frame ones; the method was immunoSEQ multiplex PCR. Of roughly 130,000 clones listed, around four fifths are singletons. Material: PBMCs. The receptors stem from a man between 25 and 39 years old in good health and CMV-seronegative.

The chain joins TRBV2 to TRBJ2-5; D uncertain. This CDR3 has 12 residues. Trimming cost V 4 bases and J 3 bases, with 6 bases left between them. Germline V gene sequence: CDR1 SNHLY, CDR2 FYNNEI. CDR3 residues: CASSGRKETQYF. CDR3 DNA sequence: TGTGCCAGCAGTGGCAGAAAAGAGACCCAGTACTTC.

The J gene is TRBJ1-1, the V gene TRBV28; 11 nucleotides match TRBD1. The CDR3 has 14 amino acids. Trimming cost V 6 bases and J 10 bases; bases outside gene matches: 10. Germline V gene data show CDR1 as MDHEN and CDR2 as SYDVKM. The CDR3 coding sequence is TGTGCCAGCAGCTCCGGGACAGGGGGGTTGGGAGCTTTCTTT. It translates to CASSSGTGGLGAFF.

This rearrangement joins TRBV12-2 to TRBJ1-4. TRBV12-2 is designated a pseudogene. The CDR3 consists of 17 residues. The CDR3 region has the DNA TGTGCAAGTCGCCTAAGGGGAGGGGCAGGCAATAATGAAAAACTGTTTTTT. This codes for CASRLRGGAGNNEKLFF.

The chain joins TRBV5-6 to TRBJ2-1; possible D gene TRBD2, 7 bases. Germline-derived CDR1 and CDR2 are SGHDT and YYEEEE. Trimming took off 2 bases at V and 12 bases at J, with 15 bases between the two ends. The CDR3 is 13 amino acids. In DNA, the CDR3 is TGTGCCAGCAGCTTCCTGGAGGGGGGGGTGCAGTTCTTC. Protein sequence: CASSFLEGGVQFF.

This rearrangement joins TRBV9 to TRBJ1-3; D remains ambiguous. The CDR3 extends over 17 amino acids. V lost 0 bases and J lost 2, with 15 bases in between. The germline V gene encodes CDR1 SGDLS and CDR2 YYNGEE. The CDR3 is CASSVAPGPEAGNTIYF. The CDR3 DNA reads as TGTGCCAGCAGCGTAGCACCGGGTCCCGAGGCTGGAAACACCATATATTTT.

V and J are TRBV6-4 and TRBJ2-3, with 7 bases aligning to TRBD2. Per the germline V gene, CDR1 is MRHNA and CDR2 is SNTAGT. This CDR3 region has 15 residues. V was pared by 4 bases and J by 0 bases, with 4 bases of the junction left unmatched. In DNA form, the CDR3 reads TGTGCCAGCAGTGTTACGGGAGGAAGCACAGATACGCAGTATTTT. It yields the protein CASSVTGGSTDTQYF.

In this sample, this clone turned up once. The chain is built from TRBV28 and TRBJ1-2, with 8 bases aligning to TRBD1. V shed 5 bases, J shed 7 bases, and the junction held 12 bases outside the gene matches. Germline V CDR1 and CDR2: MDHEN, SYDVKM. The CDR3 is 15 residues long. CDR3 sequence: CASSPLATGGFGYTF. DNA for the CDR3: TGTGCCAGCAGTCCTCTTGCCACAGGGGGTTTTGGCTACACCTTC.

The CDR3 bases are TGCGCCAGCAGCCCCCGTACAGGGCGGGACACTGAAGCTTTCTTT. This gives the protein CASSPRTGRDTEAFF. V gene TRBV5-1 combines with J gene TRBJ1-1, with a tentative D call TRBD1 (6 bases). V lost 4 bases, J lost 3 bases, and 16 bases lay in between. Per germline, CDR1 SGHRS and CDR2 YFSETQ. CDR3 length equals 15 residues.

The rearrangement links TRBV4-2 to TRBJ2-2; D is possibly TRBD1 (6 bases). V shed 0 bases and J shed 4 bases, with 18 bases lying between them. This CDR3 is 18 amino acids long. Germline assignment: CDR1 LGHNA and CDR2 YNFKEQ. CDR3 bases: TGTGCCAGCAGCCAAGAGGGGGCACTAACATCAGTCACCGGGGAGCTGTTTTTT. Its protein is CASSQEGALTSVTGELFF.

The chain carries TRBV2 and TRBJ1-2, with D possibly matching TRBD1 (6 bases). The ends were cut back, 7 bases at V and 1 base at J, with 10 bases in the middle. The V gene's germline CDR1 is SNHLY and CDR2 FYNNEI. The length of the CDR3 is 13 residues. CDR3 coding DNA: TGTGCCAGCACTGGACAGAGTAACTATGGCTACACCTTC. Translation: CASTGQSNYGYTF.

V and J are TRBV5-4 and TRBJ2-7, with 9 bases identical to TRBD1. V was clipped by 4 bases and J by 2 bases; unmatched bases: 7. Germline CDR1 SGHNT, CDR2 YYREEE (reference sequence). This CDR3 contains 15 residues. CDR3 sequence: CASSEGTGSPYEQYF. In nucleotides, the CDR3 is TGTGCCAGCAGCGAGGGGACAGGGAGCCCCTACGAGCAGTACTTC.

This chain links TRBV6-5 with TRBJ2-3; D gene ambiguous. Trimming stripped 0 bases from V and 0 bases from J, with 7 bases between. This CDR3 region has 15 residues. Germline V gene data show CDR1 as MNHEY and CDR2 as SVGAGI. CDR3 bases: TGTGCCAGCAGTTACTCGGTCGCGAGCACAGATACGCAGTATTTT. It translates to CASSYSVASTDTQYF.

This chain links TRBV5-6 with TRBJ2-1, with 8 bases matching TRBD2. This CDR3 has 14 amino acids. J lost 9 bases, V lost 2 bases, and 7 bases had no gene match. Germline-derived CDR1 and CDR2 are SGHDT and YYEEEE. For the CDR3, the DNA is TGTGCCAGCAGCTTAGACTTTAGCGGGACTGAGCAGTTCTTC. Protein sequence: CASSLDFSGTEQFF.

On this clone: Distinct nucleotide sequences in the sample also encode this CDR3. The rearrangement uses TRBV28 and TRBJ2-7, with TRBD1 as a possible D gene (6 bases). CDR1 and CDR2 from the germline V gene are MDHEN and SYDVKM. Trimming stripped 5 bases from V and 1 base from J, with 9 bases between. The CDR3 runs to 13 residues. The DNA of the CDR3 is TGTGCCAGCAGTCCCGGACAGTCCTACGAGCAGTACTTC. It codes for CASSPGQSYEQYF. The whole variable domain, filled in from reference TRBV28 and TRBJ2-7, reads DVKVTQSSRYLVKRTGEKVFLECVQDMDHENMFWYRQDPGLGLRLIYFSYDVKMKEKGDIPEGYSVSREKKERFSLILESASTNQTSMYLCASSPGQSYEQYFGPGTRLTVT.

V usage is TRBV7-6 and J usage is TRBJ2-1; TRBD2 matches at 11 bases. CDR1 is SGHVS and CDR2 is FNYEAQ in the germline V gene. V trimming: 4 bases; J trimming: 6 bases; junction bases outside the gene matches: 14. The CDR3 is 18 amino acids. This CDR3 reads CASSYLLAGGPSPNEQFF. The CDR3 nucleotides read TGTGCCAGCAGCTACCTCTTAGCGGGAGGGCCGTCACCCAATGAGCAGTTCTTC.

The rearrangement links TRBV5-1 to TRBJ1-1; 10 bases fit TRBD1. From germline, CDR1 is SGHRS and CDR2 YFSETQ. The V gene end was trimmed by 4 bases and the J gene end by 5 bases; junction bases not matched to a gene: 8. The CDR3 covers 15 residues. This CDR3 reads CASSGMGQGRTEAFF. DNA for the CDR3: TGCGCCAGCAGCGGGATGGGACAGGGGAGGACTGAAGCTTTCTTT.

J is TRBJ1-1 and V is TRBV5-1; the match to TRBD1 covers 7 bases. The CDR3 length is 15 residues. Germline CDR1 is SGHRS and CDR2 is YFSETQ. J lost 3 bases, V lost 4 bases, and 9 bases had no gene match. As DNA, the CDR3 is TGCGCCAGCAGCGACACACGACAGGGTGACACTGAAGCTTTCTTT. It is translated as CASSDTRQGDTEAFF.

The genes are TRBV5-4 and TRBJ2-3, with 8 bases matching TRBD1. This CDR3 has 18 residues. Losses at the gene ends were 0 bases for V and 2 bases for J; bases not matched to a gene: 11. Looked up from germline, CDR1 is SGHNT and CDR2 is YYREEE (reference sequence). In nucleotides, the CDR3 is TGTGCCAGCAGCTTGGGGCCGTCGACAGGGGTACTCACAGATACGCAGTATTTT. As protein: CASSLGPSTGVLTDTQYF.

The chain links TRBV5-4 to TRBJ2-5, with D maybe TRBD2 (6 bases). With 2 bases removed from V and 4 bases from J, the gap between germline ends came to 15 bases. The CDR3 spans 15 residues. Germline assignment: CDR1 SGHNT and CDR2 YYREEE (reference sequence). The CDR3 coding sequence is TGTGCCAGCAGCTTAAAGGGCTCCGGGGGAGAGACCCAGTACTTC. Translating gives CASSLKGSGGETQYF.

The V call is TRBV7-9, the J call TRBJ2-1, with TRBD2 matching 7 bases. The CDR3 is made up of 15 amino acids. CDR1 and CDR2 from the germline V gene are SEHNR and FQNEAQ (reference sequence). Trimming cost V 5 bases and J 3 bases; bases outside gene matches: 7. This CDR3 is CASSLSGGGYNEQFF. Here the CDR3 DNA reads TGTGCCAGCAGCCTATCGGGGGGAGGCTACAATGAGCAGTTCTTC.

The chain has TRBV5-6 and TRBJ2-1, with TRBD2 matching 10 bases. The CDR3 has 15 residues. V gave up 1 base and J gave up 4 bases; unmatched junction bases: 2. The germline V gene has CDR1 SGHDT and CDR2 YYEEEE. CDR3 sequence (DNA): TGTGCCAGCAGCTTGTTTAGCGGGAGGTACAATGAGCAGTTCTTC. It yields the protein CASSLFSGRYNEQFF. Full variable domain (rest looked up from reference TRBV5-6 and TRBJ2-1): DAGVTQSPTHLIKTRGQQVTLRCSPKSGHDTVSWYQQALGQGPQFIFQYYEEEERQRGNFPDRFSGHQFPNYSSELNVNALLLGDSALYLCASSLFSGRYNEQFFGPGTRLTVL.

This clone was recorded a few times. V gene TRBV6-6 combines with J gene TRBJ1-4; 9 bases map to TRBD1. With V trimmed by 9 bases and J by 1 base, 9 bases remained unmatched. This CDR3 comprises 16 residues. Germline lookup yields CDR1 MNHNY and CDR2 SVGAGI (reference sequence). The CDR3 DNA is TGTGCCAGTCAAGCCCGACAGGGGGTAACTAATGAAAAACTGTTTTTT. Translating gives CASQARQGVTNEKLFF.